The clone carrying this T cell receptor beta chain was detected a few times. These data come from a study of blood T cell repertoires in COVID-19. The overall study: The United States, Italy and Spain provided the acute and convalescent COVID-19 samples. From T cells, B-cell-depleted T cells, or PBMCs came the material, which was cDNA or gDNA.

TCRdb keeps only in-frame clones here, not all; method: immunoSEQ multiplex PCR. This repertoire shows tens of thousands of clones, over 65% found once; its top ten account for roughly 50%. The V end lost 6 bases, the J end lost 2 bases, and 10 bases lay between the germline ends. This CDR3 region has 13 residues. Germline assignment: CDR1 MNHEY and CDR2 SVGAGI. Sequenced: peripheral blood. This chain joins TRBV6-5 and TRBJ1-1; D uncertain. The TCR was taken from a human donor in a cohort sampled during active COVID-19. CDR3 loop: CASSNSINTEAFF. The CDR3 nucleotides are TGTGCCAGCAGCAACAGCATAAACACTGAAGCTTTCTTT.